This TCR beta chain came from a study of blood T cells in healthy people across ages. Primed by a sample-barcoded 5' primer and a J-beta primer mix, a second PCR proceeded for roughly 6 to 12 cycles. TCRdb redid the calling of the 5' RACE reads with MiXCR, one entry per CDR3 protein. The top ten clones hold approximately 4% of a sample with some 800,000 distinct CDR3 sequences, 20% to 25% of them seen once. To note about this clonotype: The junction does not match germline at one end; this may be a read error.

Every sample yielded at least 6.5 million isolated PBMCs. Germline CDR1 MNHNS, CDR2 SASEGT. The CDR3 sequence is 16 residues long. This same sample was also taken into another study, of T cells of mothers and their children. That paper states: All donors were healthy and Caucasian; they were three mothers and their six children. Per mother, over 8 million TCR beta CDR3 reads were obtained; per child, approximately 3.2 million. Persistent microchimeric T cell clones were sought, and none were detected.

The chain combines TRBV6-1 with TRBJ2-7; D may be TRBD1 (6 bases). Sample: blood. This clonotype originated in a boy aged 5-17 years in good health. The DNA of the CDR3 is TGCGCCAGCAGTAGACGACAGGACCCGACTTCCTACGAGCAGTACTTC. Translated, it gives CASSRRQDPTSYEQYF.